Listed here are 4 T cell receptor beta chains from one sample, sequenced in a study of cytomegalovirus exposure and HLA in healthy donors. PCR employed 60 Vbeta and 13 Jbeta primers. Clones were read by immunoSEQ multiplex PCR, and TCRdb kept only the in-frame ones, dropping some. Among under 170,000 clones listed, roughly 77% were seen once. Sequencing was performed on PBMCs. The receptors come from a human donor in good health.

Points on this clone: Other DNA sequences of this sample code for an identical CDR3. V is TRBV19 and J is TRBJ2-7; 8 bases agree with TRBD2. Germline CDR1 reads LNHDA; CDR2 reads SQIVND (reference sequence). V trimming: 1 base; J trimming: 4 bases; junction bases outside the gene matches: 6. CDR3 size: 15 residues. The CDR3 here is CASSIGPAGAYEQYF. CDR3 sequence (DNA): TGTGCCAGTAGTATAGGACCAGCGGGAGCGTACGAGCAGTACTTC.

This chain joins TRBV7-9 and TRBJ1-1; 9 bases fit TRBD1. The CDR3 is made up of 18 amino acids. V lost 6 bases, J lost 5 bases, and 19 bases stayed unmatched. The germline gives CDR1 SEHNR, CDR2 FQNEAQ (reference sequence). Here the CDR3 DNA reads TGTGCCAGCAGTTCAAGCATACAGGGGGCGACTTTCAAGACTGAAGCTTTCTTT. Its translation is CASSSSIQGATFKTEAFF.

This chain joins TRBV30 and TRBJ2-1; 10 bases agree with TRBD2. This CDR3 is 12 amino acids long. Germline-derived CDR1 and CDR2 are GTSNPN and SVGIG (reference sequence). Losses at the gene ends were 6 bases for V and 4 bases for J; bases not matched to a gene: 0. This CDR3 reads CACSGGYNEQFF. The CDR3 DNA reads TGTGCCTGTAGCGGGGGGTACAATGAGCAGTTCTTC. The whole variable domain, filled in from reference TRBV30 and TRBJ2-1, reads SQTIHQWPATLVQPVGSPLSLECTVEGTSNPNLYWYRQAAGRGLQLLFYSVGIGQISSEVPQNLSASRPQDRQFILSSKKLLLSDSGFYLCACSGGYNEQFFGPGTRLTVL.

J is TRBJ1-4 and V is TRBV6-5; 8 bases are a match to TRBD1. Germline loops: CDR1 MNHEY, CDR2 SVGAGI. The CDR3 has 15 residues. Trimming at V came to 6 bases and at J to 4 bases, leaving 7 bases not matched to a gene. This chain's CDR3 is CASSYHRGVNEKLFF. In nucleotides, the CDR3 is TGTGCCAGCAGCTATCACAGGGGGGTTAATGAAAAACTGTTTTTT.